The 8 T cell receptor beta chains presented below share a single source sample, sequenced in a study of CD8+CD57+ T cells in acquired aplastic anemia. CD8+CD57+ cell expansion, shown by flow cytometry, had occurred in the patients selected for sequencing. Genomic DNA templated the TCR beta VDJ and CDR3 profiling. TCRdb re-called the reads through MiXCR, storing one row per CDR3 protein. The data contain approximately 40,000 distinct CDR3 sequences, 63% of them singletons. The sequenced sample consisted of sorted CD4+, CD8+, or CD8+CD57+ T cells (not recorded which) from PBMCs. These receptors were taken from a human donor with aplastic anemia.

This clonotype was observed at least ten times. DNA for the CDR3: TGTGCCAGCAGCTCTGGGGGATCCTACGAGCAGTACTTC. Translated, it gives CASSSGGSYEQYF. The chain joins TRBV9 to TRBJ2-7; perhaps D is TRBD1 or TRBD2 (5 bases each). V shed 4 bases and J shed 1 base, with 9 bases lying between them. Germline V gives CDR1 SGDLS, CDR2 YYNGEE. The CDR3 contains 13 residues.

This chain connects TRBV5-4 to TRBJ2-3, with D uncertain. The CDR3 covers 12 residues. V was clipped by 4 bases and J by 4 bases, with 7 bases between them. The V gene's germline CDR1 is SGHNT and CDR2 YYREEE (reference sequence). The CDR3 DNA sequence: TGTGCCAGCAGCCTCGGGTCAGATACGCAGTATTTT. Translated, it gives CASSLGSDTQYF.

The chain links TRBV15 to TRBJ2-6, with D possibly matching TRBD1 (5 bases). Trimming removed 2 bases at V and 2 bases at J, with 13 bases between. Germline-derived CDR1 and CDR2 are LNHNV and YYDKDF (reference sequence). The CDR3 loop spans 17 amino acids. The chain's CDR3 is CATSRIGHSTGANVLTF. The CDR3 DNA follows: TGTGCCACCAGCAGAATCGGACATTCAACTGGGGCCAACGTCCTGACTTTC.

V gene TRBV2 combines with J gene TRBJ2-3; D assignment may be TRBD1 or TRBD2 (5 bases each). The CDR3 runs 14 residues. The V and J ends lost 3 bases and 2 bases respectively, with 9 bases between them. The germline CDR1 and CDR2 sequences are SNHLY and FYNNEI. This CDR3 reads CASSDLGATDTQYF. In DNA, the CDR3 is TGTGCCAGCAGTGATCTCGGGGCCACAGATACGCAGTATTTT.

The gene calls are TRBV27 and TRBJ2-3; D could derive from TRBD1 or TRBD2 (5 bases each). Between the trimmed V and J ends, which lost 3 bases and 1 base, there was a span of 11 bases. The CDR3 consists of 15 residues. In germline, CDR1 is MNHEY, CDR2 SMNVEV (reference sequence). The CDR3 region is CASSFLGERTDTQYF. In nucleotides, the CDR3 is TGTGCCAGCAGTTTTTTGGGGGAACGCACAGATACGCAGTATTTT.

The rearrangement joins TRBV7-9 to TRBJ2-3; D possibly corresponds to TRBD2 (6 bases). The length of the CDR3 is 13 residues. Germline V gene sequence: CDR1 SEHNR, CDR2 FQNEAQ (reference sequence). V lost 7 bases, J lost 2 bases, and 10 bases lay in between. DNA for the CDR3: TGTGCCAGCAACCGACTAGACACAGATACGCAGTATTTT. Translation: CASNRLDTDTQYF.

V usage is TRBV20-1 and J usage is TRBJ1-2; D is undetermined. CDR1 DFQATT and CDR2 SNEGSKA come from the germline V gene (reference sequence). The CDR3 spans 10 residues. Deletions cut 6 bases from V and 8 bases from J, with 10 bases between. The CDR3 DNA is TGCAGTGCCTGGACGGGAGGCTACACCTTC. Its translation: CSAWTGGYTF.

The rearrangement joins TRBV19 to TRBJ1-5, with TRBD1 matching 7 bases. With V trimmed by 4 bases and J by 6 bases, 9 bases remained unmatched. CDR3 length: 15 amino acids. The germline CDR1 and CDR2 sequences are LNHDA and SQIVND (reference sequence). For the CDR3, the DNA is TGTGCCAGTAGTACCAATCCAGGGGGATCTCAGCCCCAGCATTTT. It specifies CASSTNPGGSQPQHF.